This T cell receptor (beta chain) was recovered during a study of blood T cell repertoires in COVID-19. Looking at the study overall: Acute and convalescent COVID-19 specimens originated in the United States, Italy and Spain.

This CDR3 has 18 residues. Deletions cut 1 base from V and 0 bases from J, with 16 bases between. Germline V CDR1 and CDR2: LNHDA, SQIVND (reference sequence). Original analysis: Amplification of reference gene primers was used by the study to estimate nucleated cell counts. The data were produced by immunoSEQ multiplex PCR, yet TCRdb's version contains in-frame clones alone and is incomplete. V and J calls and clone size are given by that table; D and trimming were obtained from the DNA. This sample has some 150,000 clones, with about 85% found just once. This clonotype originated in a woman aged 55 to 70 with active or convalescent COVID-19. The sample comprised peripheral blood. The chain carries TRBV19 and TRBJ1-5; TRBD1 might be the D (6 bases). CDR3 DNA: TGTGCCAGTAGTATAGCCCACAGGGACCTAAATAGCAATCAGCCCCAGCATTTT. Protein: CASSIAHRDLNSNQPQHF.